The rows below give T cell receptor beta chains drawn from one sample of a study of shared clonotypes between healthy human individuals. The method was immunoSEQ multiplex PCR; TCRdb's version includes in-frame clones alone and lacks a portion of them. The sample has 400,000 to 600,000 clones, about 75% seen once. Material: PBMCs. Source of these receptors: a woman in her thirties or forties in good health. Some clones in this sample may be carry-over from other donors' samples. Both conserved end residues are part of each CDR3. The order of the fields is clone size, D gene, J gene, V gene, CDR3 protein, CDR3 DNA. The D gene is left open where the match is weak. The listing skips clone size in some rows; elsewhere it reads once, few, many or a size class.

size: once; D: TRBD1; J: TRBJ2-5; V: TRBV2; CDR3: CASRRRTGSMETQYF; DNA: TGTGCCAGCAGACGAAGGACAGGGTCAATGGAGACCCAGTACTTC
size: NA; D: TRBD2; J: TRBJ2-7; V: TRBV11-2; CDR3: CASSLGTSGRVF; DNA: TGTGCCAGCAGCCTCGGGACTAGCGGGAGGGTTTTC
size: NA; D: NA; J: TRBJ1-4; V: TRBV5-1; CDR3: CASSLRGANEKLFF; DNA: TGCGCCAGCAGCTTGCGGGGGGCTAATGAAAAACTGTTTTTT
size: NA; D: NA; J: TRBJ1-2; V: TRBV7-6; CDR3: CASSLAGWGYTF; DNA: TGTGCCAGCAGCTTAGCAGGGTGGGGCTACACCTTC
size: few; D: NA; J: TRBJ2-3; V: TRBV12-5; CDR3: CASGPSGGTDTQYF; DNA: TGTGCTAGTGGCCCTTCGGGCGGGACAGATACGCAGTATTTT
size: NA; D: NA; J: TRBJ2-7; V: TRBV6-6; CDR3: CASSYSSYEQYF; DNA: TGTGCCAGCAGTTACAGCTCCTACGAGCAGTACTTC
size: NA; D: TRBD2; J: TRBJ2-1; V: TRBV9; CDR3: CASSVVPSGHEQFF; DNA: TGTGCCAGCAGCGTAGTCCCTAGCGGGCATGAGCAGTTCTTC
size: few; D: NA; J: TRBJ1-4; V: TRBV2; CDR3: CASRVVAKLFF; DNA: TGTGCCAGCAGGGTGGTCGCTAAACTGTTTTTT
size: NA; D: NA; J: TRBJ2-7; V: TRBV28; CDR3: CASSLVWGRVYEQYF; DNA: TGTGCCAGCAGTTTAGTTTGGGGAAGAGTATACGAGCAGTACTTC
size: NA; D: NA; J: TRBJ1-5; V: TRBV10-2; CDR3: CASVSQADQPQHF; DNA: TGCGCCAGCGTGAGCCAAGCCGATCAGCCCCAGCATTTT
size: NA; D: NA; J: TRBJ2-3; V: TRBV29-1; CDR3: CSVDSDTQYF; DNA: TGCAGCGTTGATTCAGATACGCAGTATTTT
size: NA; D: TRBD1; J: TRBJ2-1; V: TRBV5-1; CDR3: CASSLVGGIVHNEQFF; DNA: TGCGCCAGCAGCTTGGTAGGGGGCATAGTCCACAATGAGCAGTTCTTC
size: NA; D: TRBD2; J: TRBJ2-5; V: TRBV27; CDR3: CASSFSLAEERETQYF; DNA: TGTGCCAGCAGTTTTAGCCTAGCGGAAGAGAGGGAGACCCAGTACTTC
size: few; D: NA; J: TRBJ2-7; V: TRBV2; CDR3: CASSYSYEQYF; DNA: TGTGCCAGCAGTTACAGCTACGAGCAGTACTTC
size: NA; D: TRBD2; J: TRBJ2-5; V: TRBV5-1; CDR3: CASSRWTSSETQYF; DNA: TGCGCCAGCAGCCGGTGGACTAGTTCGGAGACCCAGTACTTC
size: once; D: NA; J: TRBJ2-1; V: TRBV7-2; CDR3: CASTQTGYNEQFF; DNA: TGTGCCAGCACCCAAACAGGCTACAATGAGCAGTTCTTC
size: NA; D: TRBD1; J: TRBJ2-5; V: TRBV7-7; CDR3: CASSRDRGETQYF; DNA: TGTGCTAGCAGCCGGGACAGGGGAGAGACCCAGTACTTC
size: NA; D: TRBD1; J: TRBJ2-7; V: TRBV11-2; CDR3: CASSLAGQGHEQYF; DNA: TGTGCCAGCAGCTTAGCAGGACAGGGGCACGAGCAGTACTTC
size: NA; D: TRBD2; J: TRBJ2-5; V: TRBV19; CDR3: CASSSSRASGAQAQYF; DNA: TGTGCCAGTAGTTCAAGTCGGGCTAGCGGGGCCCAGGCCCAGTACTTC
size: NA; D: NA; J: TRBJ1-2; V: TRBV25-1; CDR3: CASSGLRELYGYTF; DNA: TGTGCCAGCAGTGGCCTCAGGGAGCTCTATGGCTACACCTTC
size: NA; D: TRBD2; J: TRBJ2-5; V: TRBV5-1; CDR3: CASRFSGSETQYF; DNA: TGCGCCAGCAGGTTTAGCGGGAGTGAGACCCAGTACTTC
size: NA; D: TRBD2; J: TRBJ2-7; V: TRBV4-2; CDR3: CASSQVAGVSAYEQYF; DNA: TGTGCCAGCAGCCAAGTAGCGGGAGTGTCGGCCTACGAGCAGTACTTC
size: once; D: TRBD2; J: TRBJ2-2; V: TRBV9; CDR3: CASSSSGSSATGELFF; DNA: TGTGCCAGCAGCTCTAGCGGGAGCTCGGCCACCGGGGAGCTGTTTTTT
size: NA; D: NA; J: TRBJ2-5; V: TRBV27; CDR3: CASSSLNQETQYF; DNA: TGTGCCAGCAGTTCACTCAACCAAGAGACCCAGTACTTC
size: NA; D: NA; J: TRBJ2-2; V: TRBV7-3; CDR3: CASSSTGNTGELFF; DNA: TGTGCCAGCAGCTCCACTGGTAACACCGGGGAGCTGTTTTTT
size: NA; D: NA; J: TRBJ2-7; V: TRBV28; CDR3: CASSTPTTTYEQYF; DNA: TGTGCCAGCAGTACCCCGACAACGACCTACGAGCAGTACTTC
size: few; D: TRBD2; J: TRBJ2-7; V: TRBV6-1; CDR3: CASSSGTSTRYEQYF; DNA: TGTGCCAGCAGCTCCGGGACTAGCACTCGCTACGAGCAGTACTTC
size: NA; D: NA; J: TRBJ2-1; V: TRBV5-1; CDR3: CASSLPGYDNEQFF; DNA: TGCGCCAGCAGCTTGCCTGGGTATGACAATGAGCAGTTCTTC
size: NA; D: TRBD1; J: TRBJ1-5; V: TRBV29-1; CDR3: CSVDTGGDQPQHF; DNA: TGCAGCGTAGATACAGGGGGCGATCAGCCCCAGCATTTT
size: NA; D: NA; J: TRBJ1-5; V: TRBV4-2; CDR3: CASSQDGKPQHF; DNA: TGTGCCAGCAGCCAAGACGGAAAGCCCCAGCATTTT
size: NA; D: NA; J: TRBJ1-5; V: TRBV7-9; CDR3: CASSLESNQPQHF; DNA: TGTGCCAGCAGCTTGGAAAGCAATCAGCCCCAGCATTTT
size: many; D: TRBD2; J: TRBJ2-3; V: TRBV2; CDR3: CASSVGRSTDTQYF; DNA: TGTGCCAGCAGTGTCGGGAGGAGCACAGATACGCAGTATTTT
size: NA; D: TRBD1; J: TRBJ2-7; V: TRBV5-1; CDR3: CASSPGTGQAYEQYF; DNA: TGCGCCAGCAGCCCTGGGACAGGGCAGGCCTACGAGCAGTACTTC
size: NA; D: TRBD1; J: TRBJ2-1; V: TRBV5-1; CDR3: CASSAVQGTGYNEQFF; DNA: TGCGCCAGCAGCGCAGTACAGGGGACCGGTTACAATGAGCAGTTCTTC
size: NA; D: NA; J: TRBJ2-7; V: TRBV11-2; CDR3: CASSLEDTSYEQYF; DNA: TGTGCCAGCAGCTTAGAGGACACTTCCTACGAGCAGTACTTC
size: NA; D: TRBD2; J: TRBJ2-3; V: TRBV7-2; CDR3: CATQTSGTDTQYF; DNA: TGTGCCACCCAGACTAGCGGCACAGATACGCAGTATTTT
size: NA; D: TRBD1; J: TRBJ1-1; V: TRBV6-5; CDR3: CASSRKGAATEAFF; DNA: TGTGCCAGCAGCCGCAAGGGGGCGGCCACTGAAGCTTTCTTT
size: NA; D: NA; J: TRBJ2-3; V: TRBV11-2; CDR3: CASSLDFQGGTDTQYF; DNA: TGTGCCAGCAGCTTAGATTTCCAGGGCGGCACAGATACGCAGTATTTT
size: NA; D: TRBD1; J: TRBJ2-1; V: TRBV6-1; CDR3: CASSESVGQGTNEQFF; DNA: TGTGCCAGCAGTGAAAGTGTGGGACAGGGGACCAATGAGCAGTTCTTC
size: NA; D: NA; J: TRBJ2-1; V: TRBV28; CDR3: CASSTSGSYNEQFF; DNA: TGTGCCAGCAGTACCTCCGGGTCCTACAATGAGCAGTTCTTC
size: NA; D: NA; J: TRBJ2-2; V: TRBV7-2; CDR3: CASSLATAGKGAGELFF; DNA: TGTGCCAGCAGCTTAGCGACGGCGGGAAAAGGGGCCGGGGAGCTGTTTTTT
size: NA; D: NA; J: TRBJ2-7; V: TRBV5-1; CDR3: CASSSLSSYEQYF; DNA: TGCGCCAGCAGCTCCTTAAGCTCCTACGAGCAGTACTTC
size: NA; D: NA; J: TRBJ1-5; V: TRBV2; CDR3: CASSDRESQPQHF; DNA: TGTGCCAGCAGTGACCGGGAAAGTCAGCCCCAGCACTTT
size: once; D: TRBD1; J: TRBJ1-2; V: TRBV5-4; CDR3: CASSWDRGIQNYGYTF; DNA: TGTGCCAGCAGCTGGGACAGGGGCATCCAAAACTATGGCTACACCTTC